These 4 T cell receptor beta chains originate from one sample sequenced in a study of cytomegalovirus exposure and HLA in healthy donors. Primers for the PCR totalled 60 Vbeta and 13 Jbeta. Sequencing used immunoSEQ multiplex PCR; TCRdb keeps in-frame clones, though not all of them. The table lists 130,000 to 150,000 clones. The sequencing sample was made of PBMCs. The receptors were gathered from a woman aged 45-65 years in good health and CMV-seronegative.

V gene TRBV30 combines with J gene TRBJ2-3, with 7 bases aligning to TRBD1. J lost 5 bases, V lost 8 bases, and 10 bases had no gene match. CDR1 is GTSNPN and CDR2 is SVGIG in the germline V gene (reference sequence). This CDR3 is 13 amino acids long. CDR3 DNA: TGTGCCGGAGAAACAGGGGCTGGAGATACGCAGTATTTT. Translated, it gives CAGETGAGDTQYF.

The chain has TRBV6-1 and TRBJ2-2; TRBD2 aligns across 7 bases. Germline trimming cut 3 bases from V and 4 bases from J; bases unmatched to any gene: 5. From germline, CDR1 is MNHNS and CDR2 SASEGT. The CDR3 has 15 residues. CDR3 bases: TGTGCCAGCAGTGAGGCGGGAGTGATCACCGGGGAGCTGTTTTTT. This sequence encodes CASSEAGVITGELFF.

The J gene is TRBJ2-1, the V gene TRBV5-1; tentatively, D is TRBD2 (6 bases). Trimming left V 3 bases short and J 4 bases short, with 17 bases between. This CDR3 comprises 16 residues. Germline V gene lookup returns CDR1 SGHRS and CDR2 YFSETQ. CDR3: CASSSVLGEVYNEQFF. The CDR3 DNA reads TGCGCCAGCAGCTCGGTACTAGGGGAGGTTTACAATGAGCAGTTCTTC.

The V and J genes are TRBV6-5 and TRBJ1-6; possible D gene TRBD1, 5 bases. Germline assignment: CDR1 MNHEY and CDR2 SVGAGI. The CDR3 runs to 11 residues. For the CDR3, the DNA is TGTGCTGTGGGGGGTAACTCACCCCTCCACTTT. Translated: CAVGGNSPLHF.